This passage covers 18 T cell receptor beta chains from one sample sequenced in a study of blood T cells in healthy people across ages (dated by TCRdb to 2014 to 2015). The library was made by 5' RACE. The instrument was an Illumina HiSeq 2500. A second roughly 7 to 11 cycle PCR used a sample-barcoded 5' primer and a J-beta primer mix. In TCRdb, the public reads were trimmed at Q25 with fastp and aligned with MiXCR, with productive beta chains retained. Each CDR3 protein gets just one entry, which takes the most common genes and DNA from the rows behind it. The sample contains roughly 730,000 distinct CDR3 sequences, about 61% of them found a single time. The ten largest clones take up 25% to 30% of the sample. Sequences were obtained from blood. The receptors here all came from a middle-aged man in good health.

This clonotype was picked up a small number of times. The chain has TRBV5-1 and TRBJ2-7; 10 bases align to TRBD2. Trimming cost V 1 base and J 3 bases; bases outside gene matches: 4. Germline assignment: CDR1 SGHRS and CDR2 YFSETQ. This CDR3 has 15 amino acids. CDR3 in DNA: TGCGCCAGCAGCTTGACTAGCGGGACAAACTACGAGCAGTACTTC. It encodes CASSLTSGTNYEQYF.

This clonotype was detected a few times. The chain is built from TRBV6-5 and TRBJ1-6; D gene ambiguous. The germline V gene encodes CDR1 MNHEY and CDR2 SVGAGI. This CDR3 spans 14 amino acids. V lost 0 bases to trimming and J lost 2 bases, with 2 bases between them. CDR3 residues: CASSYSTYNSPLHF. The CDR3 bases are TGTGCCAGCAGTTACTCGACCTATAATTCACCCCTCCACTTT.

The chain has TRBV20-1 and TRBJ2-3; D remains unclear. The CDR3 consists of 13 residues. V lost 2 bases to trimming and J lost 4 bases, with 10 bases between them. From germline, CDR1 is DFQATT and CDR2 SNEGSKA (reference sequence). CDR3 residues: CSARTSAPDTQYF. The CDR3 DNA reads as TGCAGTGCTAGAACGTCGGCCCCAGATACGCAGTATTTT.

The chain carries TRBV12-3 or TRBV12-4 and TRBJ2-1; perhaps TRBD1 as D (5 bases). This CDR3 has 13 residues. Trimming removed 0 bases at V and 7 bases at J, with 7 bases between. The CDR3 sequence is CASSLAGVNEQFF. The CDR3 DNA follows: TGTGCCAGCAGTTTAGCAGGGGTGAATGAGCAGTTCTTC.

The gene calls are TRBV6-5 and TRBJ1-5; tentative D call: TRBD1 (5 bases). The CDR3 covers 16 residues. Trimming shortened V by 5 bases and J by 2 bases, and 16 bases separated the two germline ends. Germline assignment: CDR1 MNHEY and CDR2 SVGAGI. The CDR3 coding sequence is TGTGCCAGCAGTCCCATGCAGGGAGGCGGCAATCAGCCCCAGCATTTT. Protein product: CASSPMQGGGNQPQHF.

This clonotype was seen a few times. This chain links TRBV6-2 or TRBV6-3 with TRBJ2-5, with unresolved D. The J call may be wrong; the DNA end is better matched by TRBJ2-7. Germline CDR1 MNHEY, CDR2 SVGEGT. The CDR3 runs 14 residues. CDR3 residues: CASSGLIDGYEQYF. DNA for the CDR3: TGTGCCAGCAGCGGATTGATAGACGGTTACGAGCAGTACTTC.

This clonotype was counted between two and nine times. The CDR3 spells CASSPGTTETQYF. The CDR3, as DNA: TGTGCCAGCAGCCCCGGGACTACGGAGACCCAGTACTTC. The chain employs TRBV27 and TRBJ2-5; 7 bases align to TRBD2. Germline V CDR1 and CDR2: MNHEY, SMNVEV (reference sequence). The CDR3 runs to 13 residues. With V trimmed by 6 bases and J by 5 bases, 6 bases remained unmatched.

The chain combines TRBV6-2 or TRBV6-3 with TRBJ1-2, with D unclear. Germline lookup yields CDR1 MNHEY and CDR2 SVGEGT. Between the trimmed V and J ends, which lost 6 bases and 4 bases, there was a span of 12 bases. The CDR3 sequence is 13 residues long. The CDR3 reads CASSRPGSYGYTF. DNA for the CDR3: TGTGCCAGCAGCCGACCTGGGAGCTATGGCTACACCTTC.

This CDR3 is CASSEQQETQYF. Written as DNA, the CDR3 is TGTGCCAGCAGTGAACAGCAAGAGACCCAGTACTTC. V is TRBV6-1 and J is TRBJ2-4, with unresolved D. The closer fit of TRBJ2-5 to the DNA end suggests the J call may be wrong. CDR3 size: 12 residues. CDR1 is MNHNS and CDR2 is SASEGT in the germline V gene.

This clonotype turned up a few times. The chain links TRBV6-6 to TRBJ2-5; D possibly corresponds to TRBD2 (6 bases). The CDR3 spans 13 residues. V was pared by 2 bases and J by 4 bases, with 8 bases between. Germline CDR1 MNHNY, CDR2 SVGAGI (reference sequence). CDR3 in amino acids: CASSYTSSETQYF. CDR3 in DNA: TGTGCCAGCAGTTACACTAGCTCAGAGACCCAGTACTTC.

This clonotype was counted between two and nine times. The chain joins TRBV7-9 to TRBJ2-5; no firm D call. CDR1 and CDR2 from the germline V gene are SEHNR and FQNEAQ (reference sequence). Trimming cost V 3 bases and J 0 bases, with 14 bases left between them. The length of the CDR3 is 16 residues. The CDR3 protein is CASSFHGVGYQETQYF. The CDR3 bases are TGTGCCAGCAGCTTTCACGGAGTGGGGTACCAAGAGACCCAGTACTTC.

This clonotype was seen only a few times. This rearrangement joins TRBV9 to TRBJ2-4, with 8 bases lining up with TRBD1. Trimming took 0 bases from V and 3 from J; bases not matched to a gene: 8. The CDR3 loop spans 17 amino acids. Germline lookup yields CDR1 SGDLS and CDR2 YYNGEE. CDR3 DNA: TGTGCCAGCAGCGTAGTACAGACAGGGGTTGACAAAAACATTCAGTACTTC. As protein: CASSVVQTGVDKNIQYF.

The chain has TRBV24-1 and TRBJ2-1, with TRBD1 matching over 7 bases. This CDR3 has 11 amino acids. J lost 5 bases, V lost 10 bases, and 1 base had no gene match. Germline CDR1 is KGHDR and CDR2 is SFDVKD. In DNA, the CDR3 is TGTGCCACGCAGGGGGACAATGAGCAGTTCTTC. This encodes CATQGDNEQFF.

The rearrangement joins TRBV6-5 to TRBJ2-4; the match to TRBD2 covers 12 bases. CDR3 length: 18 amino acids. The J segment lost 7 bases and the V segment lost 0 bases, leaving 10 bases of the junction unmatched. The V gene's germline CDR1 is MNHEY and CDR2 SVGAGI. The CDR3 reads CASSYSPSGGAGYNIQYF. CDR3 nucleotides: TGTGCCAGCAGTTACTCGCCTAGCGGGGGGGCCGGCTATAACATTCAGTACTTC.

This clonotype was seen once. This chain links TRBV10-3 with TRBJ2-1, with TRBD2 matching over 10 bases. The CDR3 has 14 residues. Germline values: CDR1 ENHRY, CDR2 SYGVKD. With 4 bases clipped from V and 9 bases from J, the junction kept 6 bases outside the gene matches. The CDR3 DNA is TGTGCCATCAGTGGGCTAGCGGGGGTGGTTGAGCAGTTCTTC. Translated: CAISGLAGVVEQFF.

This clonotype has ten or more counts. As DNA, the CDR3 is TGTGCCAGCAGCCAAGAGGGCCCTACTAGCGGGGGGGAGACCCAGTACTTC. The encoded protein is CASSQEGPTSGGETQYF. The rearrangement joins TRBV4-2 to TRBJ2-5; 12 bases are shared with TRBD2. The CDR3 contains 17 residues. V lost 0 bases to trimming and J lost 5 bases; unmatched junction nucleotides: 7. Germline loops: CDR1 LGHNA, CDR2 YNFKEQ.

The chain employs TRBV7-6 and TRBJ2-6, with 9 bases fitting TRBD1. The junction had 6 bases not matched to a gene; V was cut back by 0 bases and J by 0 bases. The CDR3 covers 19 residues. Germline-derived CDR1 and CDR2 are SGHVS and FNYEAQ. CDR3 sequence (DNA): TGTGCCAGCAGCTTAGCGGCCGGGACAGGGTCCTCTGGGGCCAACGTCCTGACTTTC. This encodes CASSLAAGTGSSGANVLTF.

The chain has TRBV20-1 and TRBJ1-5; 7 bases map to TRBD1. V shed 5 bases, J shed 4 bases, and the junction held 5 bases outside the gene matches. The CDR3 contains 13 residues. The germline V gene encodes CDR1 DFQATT and CDR2 SNEGSKA (reference sequence). CDR3 sequence (DNA): TGCAGTGCTCAACAGGGGCTTAATCAGCCCCAGCATTTT. It encodes CSAQQGLNQPQHF.